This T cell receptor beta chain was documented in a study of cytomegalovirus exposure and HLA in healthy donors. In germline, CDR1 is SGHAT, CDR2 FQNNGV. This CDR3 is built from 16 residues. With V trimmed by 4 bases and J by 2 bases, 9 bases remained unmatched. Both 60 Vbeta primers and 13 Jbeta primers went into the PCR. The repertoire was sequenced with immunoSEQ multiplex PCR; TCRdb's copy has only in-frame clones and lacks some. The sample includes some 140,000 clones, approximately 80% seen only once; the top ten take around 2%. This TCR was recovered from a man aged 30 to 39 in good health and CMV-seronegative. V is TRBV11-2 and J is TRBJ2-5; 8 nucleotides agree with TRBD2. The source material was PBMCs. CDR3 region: CASSSLAGLQQETQYF. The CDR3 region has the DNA TGTGCCAGCAGCTCGCTAGCGGGTTTACAACAAGAGACCCAGTACTTC.